These 29 T cell receptor beta chains share one sample of origin, sequenced in a study of control samples from healthy donors and cancer patients. TCRdb keeps only in-frame clones here, not all; method: immunoSEQ multiplex PCR. The sample holds some 110,000 clones, around 89% seen once. Input material: blood. The receptor set was obtained from a woman aged 70 to 79 in good health.

This clone was counted once. The chain combines TRBV7-9 with TRBJ1-1; weak D call: TRBD1 (6 bases). Germline loops: CDR1 SEHNR, CDR2 FQNEAQ (reference sequence). V was clipped by 2 bases and J by 1 base, with 14 bases between them. The CDR3 has 16 amino acids. The CDR3 sequence is CASSLSLGQPNTEAFF. CDR3 nucleotide sequence: TGTGCCAGCAGCTTAAGTTTAGGACAGCCGAACACTGAAGCTTTCTTT.

This clone was counted a few times. V gene TRBV6-5 combines with J gene TRBJ1-6; D remains ambiguous. V was cut by 2 bases and J by 0 bases, with 8 bases left in between. Germline CDR1 is MNHEY and CDR2 is SVGAGI. The CDR3 loop spans 16 amino acids. The CDR3, as DNA: TGTGCCAGCAGTTACAGGGAATACTCCTATAATTCACCCCTCCACTTT. Its translation is CASSYREYSYNSPLHF.

This chain links TRBV4-3 with TRBJ1-6, with 7 bases that match TRBD1. The CDR3 loop spans 15 amino acids. CDR1 and CDR2 (germline): LGHNA, YSLEER. Trimming cost V 0 bases and J 6 bases; bases outside gene matches: 2. CDR3 residues: CASSQEGQLNSPLHF. The CDR3, as DNA: TGCGCCAGCAGCCAAGAGGGACAGCTTAATTCACCCCTCCACTTT.

J is TRBJ2-6 and V is TRBV28; 7 nucleotides agree with TRBD1. The junction had 17 bases not matched to a gene; V was cut back by 8 bases and J by 4 bases. CDR1 and CDR2 from the germline V gene are MDHEN and SYDVKM. The CDR3 is 18 residues long. The CDR3 DNA reads as TGTGCCAGCGGCTCCGGGACAGACCTTCTGGAGGGGGCCAACGTCCTGACTTTC. Translation: CASGSGTDLLEGANVLTF.

This clone was detected only a few times. The rearrangement joins TRBV4-2 to TRBJ2-2; no clear D. Between the trimmed V and J ends, which lost 7 bases and 3 bases, there was a span of 12 bases. From germline, CDR1 is LGHNA and CDR2 YNFKEQ. The CDR3 is 14 amino acids. Here the CDR3 DNA reads TGTGCCAGCACCCTGGGTCAGGACACCGGGGAGCTGTTTTTT. Its translation is CASTLGQDTGELFF.

V gene TRBV2 combines with J gene TRBJ2-1; no clear D gene. The V gene's germline CDR1 is SNHLY and CDR2 FYNNEI. The CDR3 has 15 residues. V was pared by 5 bases and J by 9 bases, with 20 bases between. The CDR3 reads CASSMSGPQRGEQFF. In DNA, the CDR3 is TGTGCCAGCAGTATGTCGGGCCCTCAAAGAGGTGAGCAGTTCTTC.

This chain connects TRBV11-2 to TRBJ2-1; D assignment may be TRBD1 or TRBD2 (5 bases each). The germline V gene has CDR1 SGHAT and CDR2 FQNNGV. The V end lost 5 bases, the J end lost 11 bases, and 13 bases lay between the germline ends. The CDR3 is 12 residues long. This CDR3 is CASSVTGTQQFF. The CDR3 DNA reads TGTGCCAGCAGCGTTACCGGGACCCAGCAGTTCTTC.

V is TRBV7-6 and J is TRBJ2-7, with TRBD2 matching over 11 bases. This CDR3 region has 15 residues. The germline V gene encodes CDR1 SGHVS and CDR2 FNYEAQ. Germline trimming cut 1 base from V and 6 bases from J; bases unmatched to any gene: 5. The CDR3 loop is CASSLGASGGTEQYF. DNA of the CDR3: TGTGCCAGCAGCTTAGGGGCTAGCGGGGGGACCGAGCAGTACTTC. The full variable domain, rest sourced from reference TRBV7-6 and TRBJ2-7, is GAGVSQSPRYKVTKRGQDVALRCDPISGHVSLYWYRQALGQGPEFLTYFNYEAQQDKSGLPNDRFSAERPEGSISTLTIQRTEQRDSAMYRCASSLGASGGTEQYFGPGTRLTVT.

This chain links TRBV7-2 with TRBJ2-5; 9 bases align to TRBD1. The junction had 9 bases not matched to a gene; V was cut back by 2 bases and J by 2 bases. The germline V gene has CDR1 SGHTA and CDR2 FQGNSA. This CDR3 spans 17 amino acids. CDR3 loop: CASSLLGGQGVQETQYF. DNA for the CDR3: TGTGCCAGCAGCTTACTTGGGGGACAGGGTGTTCAAGAGACCCAGTACTTC.

This clone was seen a handful of times. J is TRBJ1-1 and V is TRBV19, with TRBD1 matching over 7 bases. The CDR3 has 14 amino acids. The J segment lost 3 bases and the V segment lost 4 bases, leaving 5 bases of the junction unmatched. CDR1 is LNHDA, CDR2 SQIVND, per germline (reference sequence). The DNA for the CDR3 is TGTGCCAGTAGTAAACAGGGGCGTTACACTGAAGCTTTCTTT. Its translation is CASSKQGRYTEAFF.

DNA of the CDR3: TGTGCCAGCAGTTATGGGAGGGAGGGCTACACCTTC. Its translation: CASSYGREGYTF. The chain carries TRBV6-2 or TRBV6-3 and TRBJ1-2; D is ambiguous. Germline V gene lookup returns CDR1 MNHEY and CDR2 SVGEGT. V was shortened by 3 bases and J by 8 bases, with 10 bases between the two germline ends. This CDR3 spans 12 amino acids.

This rearrangement joins TRBV5-1 to TRBJ2-2, with 10 bases identical to TRBD1. Germline loops: CDR1 SGHRS, CDR2 YFSETQ. V shed 5 bases, J shed 6 bases, and the junction held 7 bases outside the gene matches. The CDR3 covers 15 residues. The CDR3: CASSDGTGVAGELFF. CDR3 sequence (DNA): TGCGCCAGCAGTGACGGGACAGGGGTGGCCGGGGAGCTGTTTTTT.

The chain uses TRBV27 and TRBJ1-1; 7 nucleotides align to TRBD1. This CDR3 contains 15 residues. V shed 4 bases and J 1 base; nucleotides not matched to a gene: 6. CDR1 MNHEY and CDR2 SMNVEV come from the germline V gene (reference sequence). This CDR3 reads CASSSWTGGNTEAFF. CDR3 bases: TGTGCCAGCAGTTCCTGGACAGGAGGGAACACTGAAGCTTTCTTT.

The chain couples TRBV7-8 to TRBJ1-2; possible D gene TRBD1, 5 bases. The length of the CDR3 is 15 residues. Trimming shortened V by 5 bases and J by 0 bases, and 13 bases separated the two germline ends. Germline CDR1 is SGHVS and CDR2 is FQNEAQ. The CDR3: CASSVSGRANYGYTF. The CDR3 bases are TGTGCCAGCAGCGTCTCCGGCAGGGCTAACTATGGCTACACCTTC.

V usage is TRBV19 and J usage is TRBJ1-1; possible D gene TRBD1, 6 bases. Germline-derived CDR1 and CDR2 are LNHDA and SQIVND (reference sequence). This CDR3 has 16 amino acids. Trimming cost V 0 bases and J 1 base, with 12 bases left between them. CDR3 DNA: TGTGCCAGTAGTATAGACGCAGGGGTAAGGAACACTGAAGCTTTCTTT. Amino acids: CASSIDAGVRNTEAFF.

V gene TRBV2 combines with J gene TRBJ1-6; TRBD1 matches at 9 bases. The germline V gene encodes CDR1 SNHLY and CDR2 FYNNEI. V was pared by 1 base and J by 11 bases, with 6 bases of the junction left unmatched. The CDR3 is 15 amino acids. This CDR3 reads CASSEVGDREAPLHF. Written as DNA, the CDR3 is TGTGCCAGCAGTGAAGTAGGGGACAGGGAAGCACCCCTCCACTTT.

The gene calls are TRBV6-5 and TRBJ1-1, with a weak D call TRBD1 (5 bases). Trimming pared 3 bases from V and 0 bases from J, leaving 11 bases between. There are 15 residues in the CDR3. CDR1 is MNHEY and CDR2 is SVGAGI in the germline V gene. The CDR3: CASSYSRTMNTEAFF. In DNA, the CDR3 is TGTGCCAGCAGTTATTCCCGGACAATGAACACTGAAGCTTTCTTT.

This chain uses TRBV6-5 with TRBJ1-5; a possible D gene is TRBD1 (6 bases). Germline values: CDR1 MNHEY, CDR2 SVGAGI. V dropped 5 bases and J dropped 0 bases, with 8 bases sitting between them. This CDR3 comprises 14 residues. This CDR3 is CASSNRDSNQPQHF. The DNA of the CDR3 is TGTGCCAGCAGTAACAGGGATAGCAATCAGCCCCAGCATTTT.

The rearrangement uses TRBV2 and TRBJ2-7; D might be TRBD1 or TRBD2, each matching 5 bases. V was shortened by 7 bases and J by 0 bases, with 13 bases between the two germline ends. The CDR3 totals 14 residues. Germline CDR1 reads SNHLY; CDR2 reads FYNNEI. CDR3 bases: TGTGCCAGCATGGGACGGTTGTACTCCTACGAGCAGTACTTC. Translation gives CASMGRLYSYEQYF.

The chain joins TRBV5-1 to TRBJ2-2; 7 nucleotides agree with TRBD1. CDR3 size: 17 residues. CDR1 SGHRS and CDR2 YFSETQ come from the germline V gene. V shed 0 bases, J shed 7 bases, and the junction held 12 bases outside the gene matches. DNA of the CDR3: TGCGCCAGCAGCTTGGTAGTAGGGACAGATGCTGGCGGGGAGCTGTTTTTT. As protein: CASSLVVGTDAGGELFF.

This clone occurred once. The chain recombines TRBV5-1 with TRBJ2-7; possible D gene TRBD2, 6 bases. The CDR3 spans 13 residues. Germline V gene sequence: CDR1 SGHRS, CDR2 YFSETQ. V was trimmed by 1 base and J by 5 bases, leaving 10 bases between them. CDR3 sequence (DNA): TGCGCCAGCAGCTTGAGGCCGGGGGACGAGCAGTACTTC. Encoded protein: CASSLRPGDEQYF.

The chain has TRBV5-4 and TRBJ2-3, with TRBD1 matching 8 bases. With V trimmed by 4 bases and J by 0 bases, 7 bases remained unmatched. The CDR3 runs 16 residues. CDR1 and CDR2 from the germline V gene are SGHNT and YYREEE (reference sequence). The CDR3 DNA reads as TGTGCCAGCAGCCTATTGACAGGGGTTAGCACAGATACGCAGTATTTT. Protein product: CASSLLTGVSTDTQYF.

The chain uses TRBV20-1 and TRBJ1-2; TRBD1 matches at 7 bases. Looked up from germline, CDR1 is DFQATT and CDR2 is SNEGSKA (reference sequence). CDR3 length: 15 amino acids. V trimming: 3 bases; J trimming: 8 bases; junction bases outside the gene matches: 15. CDR3 nucleotide sequence: TGCAGTGCTAGTCTAAACCAACAGGGGCTGCGGGGCTACACCTTC. This gives the protein CSASLNQQGLRGYTF.

The CDR3 DNA sequence: TGTGCCACCAGCAGAGGCAGGGGGCGCTTGATGGGTAATGAAAAACTGTTTTTT. It specifies CATSRGRGRLMGNEKLFF. J is TRBJ1-4 and V is TRBV15; TRBD1 aligns across 8 bases. The CDR3 loop spans 18 amino acids. V lost 1 base and J lost 4; bases outside the gene matches: 11. Germline assignment: CDR1 LNHNV and CDR2 YYDKDF (reference sequence).

The chain has TRBV2 and TRBJ2-1, with D uncertain. The CDR3 is made up of 12 amino acids. Germline V gene data show CDR1 as SNHLY and CDR2 as FYNNEI. Trimming took 7 bases from V and 8 from J, leaving 12 bases between them. CDR3 coding DNA: TGTGCCAGCACCGGACCCGGTGATGAGCAGTTCTTC. It yields the protein CASTGPGDEQFF.

The J gene is TRBJ2-7, the V gene TRBV27; 8 bases map to TRBD1. Germline V gene sequence: CDR1 MNHEY, CDR2 SMNVEV (reference sequence). V shed 4 bases, J shed 6 bases, and the junction held 11 bases outside the gene matches. The CDR3 is 15 amino acids. The CDR3 loop is CASSSAGTGELEQYF. The CDR3 region has the DNA TGTGCCAGCAGTTCAGCCGGGACAGGTGAGCTCGAGCAGTACTTC.

The V gene is TRBV6-6, the J gene TRBJ2-1; 8 bases match TRBD2. V gave up 5 bases and J gave up 5 bases; unmatched junction bases: 5. CDR3 length: 14 residues. CDR1 MNHNY and CDR2 SVGAGI come from the germline V gene (reference sequence). The CDR3 region is CASSGAGVNNEQFF. The CDR3 bases are TGTGCCAGCAGTGGAGCGGGGGTGAACAATGAGCAGTTCTTC.

The chain uses TRBV24-1 and TRBJ2-3, with TRBD2 identical over 9 bases. With V trimmed by 1 base and J by 2 bases, 12 bases remained unmatched. This CDR3 spans 19 amino acids. CDR1 is KGHDR, CDR2 SFDVKD, per germline. The CDR3 loop is CATSDLSVSGGYTTDTQYF. The DNA of the CDR3 is TGTGCCACCAGTGATTTAAGCGTAAGCGGGGGGTACACCACAGATACGCAGTATTTT.

The V gene is TRBV10-2, the J gene TRBJ1-2, with D unresolved. Trimming shortened V by 0 bases and J by 4 bases, and 9 bases separated the two germline ends. Per the germline V gene, CDR1 is WSHSY and CDR2 is SAAADI. The CDR3 is 14 amino acids. Written as DNA, the CDR3 is TGCGCCAGCAGTGAGTCGTGGACTACCTATGGCTACACCTTC. The encoded protein is CASSESWTTYGYTF.